This T cell receptor (beta chain) came from a study of blood T cell repertoires in COVID-19. Germline CDR1 SGHDT, CDR2 YYEEEE. This CDR3 region has 14 residues. Trimming at V came to 5 bases and at J to 1 base, leaving 4 bases not matched to a gene. Original handling: Scientists estimated how many nucleated cells there were by amplifying reference gene primers. Only in-frame clones appear in the TCRdb table, and some are missing; sequencing was by immunoSEQ multiplex PCR. V, J and clone size are those of that table, while D and trimming were read from the DNA. This sample has 150,000 to 200,000 clones, with around 80% found just once.

The sequenced sample consisted of peripheral blood. This TCR was sampled from a woman aged 80 or older with acute or convalescent COVID-19. V usage is TRBV5-6 and J usage is TRBJ1-1; 8 bases are shared with TRBD1. CDR3 loop: CASSDDRGNTEAFF. The CDR3 nucleotides are TGTGCCAGCAGTGACGACAGGGGGAACACTGAAGCTTTCTTT.